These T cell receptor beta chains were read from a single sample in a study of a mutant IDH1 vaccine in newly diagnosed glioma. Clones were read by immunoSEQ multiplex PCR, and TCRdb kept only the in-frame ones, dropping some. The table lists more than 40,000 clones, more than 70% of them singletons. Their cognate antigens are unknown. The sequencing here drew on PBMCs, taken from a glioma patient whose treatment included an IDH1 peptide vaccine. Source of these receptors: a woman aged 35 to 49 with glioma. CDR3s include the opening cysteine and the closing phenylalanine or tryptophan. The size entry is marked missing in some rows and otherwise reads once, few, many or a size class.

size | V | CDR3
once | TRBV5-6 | CASSPAGRNEQYF
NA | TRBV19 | CASSPHRGGDTQYF
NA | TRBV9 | CASSTGDRGVTEAFF
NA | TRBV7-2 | CASSLGRIPYEQYF
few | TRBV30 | CAWEGWAEAFF
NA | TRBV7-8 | CASSLFSVGRGAETQYF
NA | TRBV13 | CASSPRTSASGEQYF
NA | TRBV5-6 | CASSLAWDKMDTEAFF
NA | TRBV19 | CASTDGQGFNQPQHF
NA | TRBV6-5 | CASSHPGQAYEQYF
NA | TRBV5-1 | CASTDYTEAFF
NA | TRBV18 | CASSPPVQSSSYNEQFF
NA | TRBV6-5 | CASRSQAPYGYTF
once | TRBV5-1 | CASSPTGGALTDTQYF
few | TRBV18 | CASSPPWPGRHEQFF
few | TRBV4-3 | CASSQDRNSYYGYTF
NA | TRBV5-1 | CASSRGFGLDTEAFF
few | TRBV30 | CAWSGQVGTEAFF
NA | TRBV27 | CASSPPLTYSGNTIYF
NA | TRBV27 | CASKSGTGLNQPQHF
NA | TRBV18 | CASSPGLMDEQFF
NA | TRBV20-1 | CSARDRWGAFF
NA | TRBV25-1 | CASSESRQGNTEAFF
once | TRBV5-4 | CASRPEGGVMNTEAFF
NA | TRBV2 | CASSGTSLAGGHVSYEQYF
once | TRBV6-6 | CASVRAASYNEQFF
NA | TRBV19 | CASSIGGTGDNQPQHF
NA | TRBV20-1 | CSEGNQETQYF
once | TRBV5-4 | CASSSRHPPDTQYF
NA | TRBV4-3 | CASSQRLAGGTDTQYF
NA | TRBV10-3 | CAISGGGPTDEQFF
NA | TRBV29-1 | CSVKQGNSSPLHF
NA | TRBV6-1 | CASLGDPRDIQYF
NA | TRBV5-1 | CASSLDGQGADTQYF